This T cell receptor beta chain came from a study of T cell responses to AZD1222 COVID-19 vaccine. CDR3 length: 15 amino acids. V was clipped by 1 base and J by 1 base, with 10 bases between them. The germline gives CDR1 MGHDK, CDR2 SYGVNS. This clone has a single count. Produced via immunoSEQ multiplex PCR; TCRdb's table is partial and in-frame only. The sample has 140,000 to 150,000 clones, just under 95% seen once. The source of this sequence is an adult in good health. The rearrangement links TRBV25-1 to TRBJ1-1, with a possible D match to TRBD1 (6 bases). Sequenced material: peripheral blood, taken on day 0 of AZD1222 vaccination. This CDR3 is CASSESGRGNTEAFF. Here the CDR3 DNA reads TGTGCCAGCAGTGAATCGGGCAGGGGGAACACTGAAGCTTTCTTT.